The source of this T cell receptor (delta chain) is a study of γδ T cells in repeated Plasmodium falciparum infection. Study information: Age- and gender-matched Australian children served as comparison for malaria-exposed Malian children. Malian repertoires were sampled cross-sectionally without transmission and longitudinally through febrile malaria.

TCRdb ran CATT on the multiplex PCR reads. The data contain tens of thousands of delta-chain clones, roughly 0.9% of them singletons. Bulk repertoires came from Vgamma9/Vdelta2+ or Vdelta2-negative gammadelta T cells flow-sorted from PBMC. Points on this clone: The protein TCRdb lists belongs to a much larger clone and differs from this DNA's translation at residue 6, which points to a read error; the protein shown is made from the DNA.

J lost 0 bases, V lost 4 bases, and 18 bases had no gene match. CDR3 length: 19 residues. CDR1 and CDR2 (germline): GEAIGNYY, EKD. Sequencing used gamma-delta T cells from blood. The source of this sequence is a pool of human donors (malaria-infected and uninfected, not separated). The J gene is TRDJ1, the V gene TRDV2; 8 bases map to TRDD3. CDR3 residues: CACEPQLGVFGNNTDKLIF. CDR3 coding DNA: TGTGCCTGTGAGCCTCAACTGGGGGTCTTCGGGAATAACACCGATAAACTCATCTTT.